The next 30 T cell receptor beta chains were all read from a single sample in a study of tissue T cells after allogeneic stem cell transplantation (dated by TCRdb to the early 2020s). The library relied on the immunoSEQ multiplex PCR assay. The clones in this table, taken by TCRdb from immuneACCESS, are in-frame only. Not every clone is retained; where verified, under half of the shortfall comes from an unresolved V gene, and the cause of the rest is unknown. The sample includes around 10,000 clones, with more than 30% observed a single time. The top ten clones comprise 1.8% of the sample. The sample's time point label, decoded: mouse harvest day 7 after allogeneic transplant. Each mouse graft consisted of 10^7 T-cell-depleted bone marrow cells plus 10^6 splenic CD5+ T cells and was given by tail vein injection. Material for sequencing was skin. The receptors shown here come from a female BALB/c mouse given C57BL/6 T cells with graft-versus-host disease after an allogeneic hematopoietic cell transplant.

As concerns this clone: The gene names here belong to mouse. The read terminates 1 residue before the CDR3 end, so the remaining end is supplied by the germline J gene. The chain combines TRBV3 with TRBJ2-5; D ambiguous. Germline V gene sequence: CDR1 SNHLY, CDR2 FYNGKV (reference sequence). The CDR3 extends over 12 amino acids. Deletions cut 1 base from V and 2 bases from J, with 1 base between. The CDR3 DNA, read in part, is TGTGCCAGCAGCTTAGTCCAAGACACCCAGTAC. It specifies CASSLVQDTQY. The CDR3 reads in full as CASSLVQDTQYF.

As to this clone: Mouse gene names apply. Read coverage stops 1 residue before the CDR3 terminus; the germline J gene supplies the remainder. The chain joins TRBV31 to TRBJ2-4, with 8 nucleotides matching TRBD1. Trimming removed 0 bases from V and 0 bases from J; junction bases left unmatched: 5. Germline V gene data show CDR1 as GKSSPN and CDR2 as SITVG. The CDR3 runs to 16 residues. The sequenced CDR3 bases are TGTGCCTGGAGTCTATACCAGGGGGCTAGTCAAAACACCTTGTAC. Translated: CAWSLYQGASQNTLY. The complete CDR3 reads CAWSLYQGASQNTLYF.

This clone has only a few counts. Gene and germline names: mouse. The read ends 1 residue shy of where the CDR3 ends; the end is completed using the germline J gene. V usage is TRBV26 and J usage is TRBJ2-2; 11 nucleotides line up with TRBD2. Germline loops: CDR1 KGHPV, CDR2 FQNQEV (reference sequence). Losses at the gene ends were 5 bases for V and 4 bases for J; bases not matched to a gene: 6. The CDR3 spans 16 residues. The CDR3 DNA, read in part, is TGTGCCAGCAGTGTACTGGGGGGGCAGATCACCGGGCAGCTCTAC. This encodes CASSVLGGQITGQLY. The entire CDR3 sequence reads CASSVLGGQITGQLYF.

Turning to this clone: Mouse gene names apply. The CDR3 sequence: CASSPGTGSTEVFF. The part of the CDR3 DNA that was read is TGTGCTAGCAGTCCCGGGACAGGGTCCACAGAAGTCTTC. The chain is built from TRBV29 and TRBJ1-1; 9 bases align to TRBD1. Read sequence stops 1 residue before the CDR3 end, and the germline J gene provides the missing end. The CDR3 runs to 14 residues. The germline V gene has CDR1 MSHET and CDR2 SYDVDS. The ends lost 5 bases at V and 4 bases at J; junction bases unmatched: 5. Looking up the rest from reference TRBV29 and TRBJ1-1 gives the full variable domain: DMKVTQMPRYLIKRMGENVLLECGQDMSHETMYWYRQDPGLGLQLIYISYDVDSNSEGDIPKGYRVSRKKREHFSLILDSAKTNQTSVYFCASSPGTGSTEVFFGKGTRLTVV.

As for this clone: Gene names and germline refer to mouse. CDR3 protein: CASSPGGLNQDTQYF. The covered CDR3 bases are TGTGCCAGCAGTCCTGGGGGCCTTAACCAAGACACCCAGTAC. V gene TRBV26 combines with J gene TRBJ2-5; the D gene is possibly TRBD2 (7 bases). The read falls 1 residue short of the CDR3 end, and the missing part is taken from the germline J gene. This CDR3 has 15 amino acids. V lost 4 bases to trimming and J lost 0 bases, with 11 bases between them. The germline CDR1 and CDR2 sequences are KGHPV and FQNQEV (reference sequence).

This clone came up a few times. The genes and germline here are from mouse. The CDR3 is cut off 1 residue early in the read; its end comes from the germline J gene. The gene calls are TRBV26 and TRBJ1-4; TRBD1 matches 11 bases. V gave up 2 bases and J gave up 4 bases; unmatched junction bases: 0. Per germline, CDR1 KGHPV and CDR2 FQNQEV (reference sequence). This CDR3 is built from 15 residues. The sequenced part of the CDR3 DNA is TGTGCCAGCAGTCTGGGGACAGGGGGCAACGAAAGATTATTT. Translation: CASSLGTGGNERLF. The whole CDR3 sequence reads CASSLGTGGNERLFF.

In regard to this clone: Any gene name here is a mouse gene name. Sequencing ends 1 residue short of the CDR3 end; the germline J gene provides the rest. The chain carries TRBV16 and TRBJ2-3, with D perhaps assigned TRBD1 or TRBD2 (6 bases each). Trimming stripped 1 base from V and 3 bases from J, with 8 bases between. The CDR3 totals 14 residues. Germline assignment: CDR1 SGHSA and CDR2 FRNQAP. The CDR3 loop is CASSLGGLAETLYF. The CDR3 bases that were read are TGTGCAAGCAGCTTAGGGGGGCTGGCAGAAACGCTGTAT.

As concerns this clone: The gene names here belong to mouse. The CDR3 end falls 1 residue outside the read, so it is completed with the germline J gene. The rearrangement uses TRBV3 and TRBJ1-2; maybe TRBD1 (6 bases). Trimming left V 2 bases short and J 2 bases short, with 9 bases between. The CDR3 runs to 14 residues. The germline CDR1 and CDR2 sequences are SNHLY and FYNGKV (reference sequence). CDR3: CASSLYGQNSDYTF. The sequenced CDR3 bases are TGTGCCAGCAGCTTATATGGACAGAACTCCGACTACACC.

On this clone itself: Gene names and germline refer to mouse. The read finishes 1 residue shy of the CDR3 end, and the germline J gene is used to complete it. The chain joins TRBV16 to TRBJ1-1; D ambiguous. The CDR3 extends over 12 amino acids. The V end lost 0 bases, the J end lost 10 bases, and 9 bases lay between the germline ends. CDR1 is SGHSA, CDR2 FRNQAP, per germline. The CDR3 DNA, read in part, is TGTGCAAGCAGCTTAGATCGGGGAAGAGTCTTC. The encoded protein is CASSLDRGRVF. The full CDR3 is CASSLDRGRVFF.

As to this clone: Mouse gene names apply. The read falls 1 residue short of the CDR3 end, and the missing part is taken from the germline J gene. V and J are TRBV26 and TRBJ1-4, with a weak D call TRBD1 (5 bases). This CDR3 has 15 amino acids. The ends were cut back, 3 bases at V and 0 bases at J, with 8 bases in the middle. Germline V lookup: CDR1 KGHPV, CDR2 FQNQEV (reference sequence). The covered CDR3 bases are TGTGCCAGCAGTCTATTGACAGTTTCCAACGAAAGATTATTT. It codes for CASSLLTVSNERLF. The entire CDR3 protein is CASSLLTVSNERLFF.

With respect to this clone: The genes and germline here are from mouse. The CDR3 goes on 1 residue after the read ends, and that part is filled in from the germline J gene. The chain links TRBV3 to TRBJ2-4, with a possible D match to TRBD1 (6 bases). CDR3 length equals 12 residues. CDR1 and CDR2 (germline): SNHLY, FYNGKV (reference sequence). Trimming cost V 4 bases and J 8 bases, with 10 bases left between them. The CDR3 here is CASSSRGGTLYF. The CDR3 bases that were read are TGTGCCAGCAGCTCCAGGGGTGGCACCTTGTAC.

Remarks on this clone: Mouse gene names apply. The CDR3 goes on 1 residue after the read ends, and that part is filled in from the germline J gene. This sequence joins TRBV26 and TRBJ1-1; D is possibly TRBD1 (5 bases). Trimming pared 5 bases from V and 3 bases from J, leaving 10 bases between. Germline V gene lookup returns CDR1 KGHPV and CDR2 FQNQEV (reference sequence). The CDR3 sequence is 13 residues long. The chain's CDR3 is CASSAGWDTEVFF. The covered CDR3 bases are TGTGCCAGCAGTGCAGGGTGGGACACAGAAGTCTTC.

This clone has just a few counts. Any gene name here is a mouse gene name. The sequenced CDR3 bases are TGTGCCAGCAGCCCGCTAGGACAGGACACCCAGTAC. Translated, it gives CASSPLGQDTQY. The complete CDR3 sequence is CASSPLGQDTQYF. The rearrangement joins TRBV26 to TRBJ2-5; a possible D gene is TRBD1 (6 bases). The read stops 1 residue short of the end of the CDR3; the missing end is completed from the germline J gene. CDR1 KGHPV and CDR2 FQNQEV come from the germline V gene (reference sequence). Trimming left V 6 bases short and J 6 bases short, with 13 bases between. This CDR3 comprises 13 residues.

A remark on this clone: Each gene name is a mouse one. Read sequence stops 1 residue before the CDR3 end, and the germline J gene provides the missing end. J is TRBJ1-1 and V is TRBV19; perhaps TRBD1 as D (6 bases). There are 14 residues in the CDR3. Trimming removed 2 bases at V and 3 bases at J, with 11 bases between. The germline V gene has CDR1 FNHDT and CDR2 SITEND (reference sequence). The chain's CDR3 is CASSMLGADTEVFF. CDR3 DNA (partial): TGTGCCAGCAGTATGTTGGGGGCGGACACAGAAGTCTTC.

The sample holds a few counts of this clone. Mouse gene names apply. The read halts 1 residue ahead of the CDR3 end, with the missing end drawn from the germline J gene. The rearrangement uses TRBV13-2 and TRBJ1-3; D is uncertain. CDR3 size: 13 residues. The germline V gene encodes CDR1 NNHNN and CDR2 SYGAGS (reference sequence). V lost 3 bases, J lost 3 bases, and 7 bases lay in between. The CDR3: CASGASFGNTLYF. The sequenced CDR3 bases are TGTGCCAGCGGTGCCAGTTTTGGAAATACGCTCTAT.

This clone was recorded a few times. Gene labels here are mouse ones. The read terminates 1 residue ahead of where the CDR3 ends, so the germline J gene completes it. V gene TRBV26 combines with J gene TRBJ1-1; TRBD1 aligns across 11 bases. The CDR3 is 16 residues long. CDR1 is KGHPV, CDR2 FQNQEV, per germline (reference sequence). V gave up 3 bases and J gave up 0 bases; unmatched junction bases: 3. The CDR3 loop reads CASSLGTGGPNTEVFF. CDR3 bases read: TGTGCCAGCAGTCTAGGGACAGGGGGGCCAAACACAGAAGTCTTC.

This clone counts as medium-sized. The gene symbols are mouse symbols. The read finishes 1 residue shy of the CDR3 end, and the germline J gene is used to complete it. The chain is built from TRBV26 and TRBJ2-2, with D unresolved. From germline, CDR1 is KGHPV and CDR2 FQNQEV (reference sequence). Trimming shortened V by 0 bases and J by 3 bases, and 2 bases separated the two germline ends. The CDR3 has 13 amino acids. Here the CDR3 reads CASSLSHTGQLYF. The CDR3 DNA, read in part, is TGTGCCAGCAGTCTGTCGCACACCGGGCAGCTCTAC.

Only a few counts were recorded for this clone. Genes here carry mouse names. The CDR3 goes on 1 residue after the read ends, and that part is filled in from the germline J gene. The chain joins TRBV26 to TRBJ2-5, with 9 bases that match TRBD1. Unmatched junction bases numbered 3, after V lost 6 bases and J lost 5 bases. Germline CDR1 and CDR2: KGHPV and FQNQEV (reference sequence). The CDR3 is 13 residues long. Here the CDR3 reads CASSPGQGDTQYF. The DNA read from the CDR3 is TGTGCCAGCAGCCCGGGACAGGGAGACACCCAGTAC. The full variable domain, rest sourced from reference TRBV26 and TRBJ2-5, is NSKVIQTPRYLVKGQGQKAKMRCIPEKGHPVVFWYQQNKNNEFKFLINFQNQEVLQQIDMTEKRFSAECPSNSPCSLEIQSSEAGDSALYLCASSPGQGDTQYFGPGTRLLVL.

In its sample, this clone was seen a few times. The germline and genes are mouse ones. The read is 1 residue too short to cover the CDR3 end, so that end is filled in from the germline J gene. The chain carries TRBV26 and TRBJ2-3, with 8 bases identical to TRBD2. The CDR3 contains 16 residues. CDR1 and CDR2 (germline): KGHPV, FQNQEV (reference sequence). After removal of 2 bases from V and 3 bases from J, the junction contained 7 bases not matched to a gene. Here the CDR3 reads CASSLTGGKGAETLYF. The sequenced part of the CDR3 DNA is TGTGCCAGCAGTCTGACTGGGGGAAAAGGAGCAGAAACGCTGTAT.

For this clone: The gene names given are mouse names. The CDR3 end is not reached by the read, which stops 1 residue before it; the germline J gene fills it in. This rearrangement joins TRBV12-2 to TRBJ2-5, with TRBD2 matching over 7 bases. There are 15 residues in the CDR3. From germline, CDR1 is SGHLS and CDR2 HYDKME. The trim removed 0 bases at V and 2 bases at J, leaving 4 bases unmatched. The part of the CDR3 DNA that was read is TGTGCCAGCTCTCTCGACCTGGGGGTCCAAGACACCCAGTAC. Translating it yields CASSLDLGVQDTQY. From start to end, the CDR3 is CASSLDLGVQDTQYF.

Concerning this clone itself: Gene names refer to mouse genes. The sequenced fragment ends 1 residue before the CDR3 boundary, so the rest is inferred from the germline J gene. The chain couples TRBV16 to TRBJ1-1; D unclear. The CDR3 has 13 amino acids. The germline V and J ends were trimmed by 0 bases and 2 bases, with 4 bases remaining between them. In germline, CDR1 is SGHSA, CDR2 FRNQAP. CDR3 amino acids: CASSLDSNTEVFF. The covered CDR3 bases are TGTGCAAGCAGCTTAGACAGCAACACAGAAGTCTTC.

This clone counts as medium-sized (0.01 to 0.1%). Gene names denote mouse genes. The sequenced fragment ends 1 residue before the CDR3 boundary, so the rest is inferred from the germline J gene. The chain is built from TRBV3 and TRBJ1-2; D is ambiguous. The CDR3 is 13 residues long. Deletions cut 6 bases from V and 0 bases from J, with 8 bases between. Germline values: CDR1 SNHLY, CDR2 FYNGKV (reference sequence). CDR3 residues: CASSLTPNSDYTF. The sequenced CDR3 bases are TGTGCCAGCAGTTTGACACCAAACTCCGACTACACC.

This clone turned up a few times. These gene names are mouse names. The read terminates 1 residue before the CDR3 end, so the remaining end is supplied by the germline J gene. This sequence joins TRBV2 and TRBJ2-5, with 8 nucleotides matching TRBD1. Germline CDR1 LGHNA, CDR2 YSYQKL. Trimming cost V 2 bases and J 5 bases; bases outside gene matches: 3. This CDR3 comprises 14 residues. Here the CDR3 reads CASSQQGAVDTQYF. Incomplete CDR3 DNA: TGTGCCAGCAGCCAACAGGGGGCCGTAGACACCCAGTAC.

This clone was detected only a few times. Mouse names are used for the genes. The read stops 1 residue short of the end of the CDR3; the missing end is completed from the germline J gene. V usage is TRBV3 and J usage is TRBJ2-5, with TRBD2 identical over 12 bases. With 5 bases clipped from V and 4 bases from J, the junction kept 4 bases outside the gene matches. The germline CDR1 and CDR2 sequences are SNHLY and FYNGKV (reference sequence). This CDR3 has 15 amino acids. The CDR3 DNA, read in part, is TGTGCCAGCAGCCCGGGACTGGGGGGAAAAGACACCCAGTAC. The encoded protein is CASSPGLGGKDTQY. The whole CDR3 protein is CASSPGLGGKDTQYF.

With respect to this clone: The germline and genes are mouse ones. The read terminates 1 residue ahead of where the CDR3 ends, so the germline J gene completes it. The chain carries TRBV3 and TRBJ2-7, with 10 nucleotides matching TRBD1. There are 12 residues in the CDR3. Per the germline V gene, CDR1 is SNHLY and CDR2 is FYNGKV (reference sequence). V shed 5 bases and J 6 bases; nucleotides not matched to a gene: 1. This chain's CDR3 is CASSRDRGEQYF. CDR3 bases read: TGTGCCAGCAGCCGGGACAGGGGTGAACAGTAC.

In regard to this clone: Gene and germline names: mouse. Read sequence stops 1 residue before the CDR3 end, and the germline J gene provides the missing end. The chain combines TRBV4 with TRBJ1-2, with D maybe TRBD1 (6 bases). Trimming shortened V by 6 bases and J by 0 bases, and 14 bases separated the two germline ends. Germline V gene sequence: CDR1 LGHDT, CDR2 YNNKQL (reference sequence). CDR3 length equals 15 residues. This CDR3 reads CASSLPRGANSDYTF. CDR3 bases read: TGTGCCAGCAGTCTGCCCAGGGGAGCAAACTCCGACTACACC.

In the case of this clone: Genes and germline come from the mouse. With the read ending 1 residue before the CDR3 end, the germline J gene is used to fill in that end. The chain combines TRBV23 with TRBJ2-7; the table gives TRBD1 as D, unverified against the DNA. Germline CDR1 and CDR2: KGHTA and FQNQQP. This CDR3 is built from 14 residues. CDR3 residues: CSSSPGQSSYEQYF. CDR3 bases read: TGCTCCAGCAGTCCCGGACAGAGCTCCTATGAACAGTAC.

Remarks on this clone: The gene names here belong to mouse. The CDR3 goes on 1 residue after the read ends, and that part is filled in from the germline J gene. The chain joins TRBV26 to TRBJ2-7; the D call may be TRBD1 or TRBD2 (6 bases each). This CDR3 region has 12 residues. Germline CDR1 is KGHPV and CDR2 is FQNQEV (reference sequence). Trimming left V 7 bases short and J 2 bases short, with 9 bases between. The part of the CDR3 DNA that was read is TGTGCCAGCACCGGGGGCGCCTATGAACAGTAC. Protein product: CASTGGAYEQY. The entire CDR3 protein reads CASTGGAYEQYF.

This clone was seen a handful of times. Genes and germline are mouse. The missing CDR3 end, 1 residue past where the read stops, is filled in from the germline J gene. The rearrangement joins TRBV12-1 to TRBJ2-7; D gene unclear. V was shortened by 1 base and J by 5 bases, with 5 bases between the two germline ends. Per the germline V gene, CDR1 is SGHSN and CDR2 is HYEKVE. CDR3 length: 11 amino acids. CDR3 loop: CASSLWHEQYF. CDR3 DNA (partial): TGTGCCAGCTCTCTATGGCATGAACAGTAC.

Note on this clone: Gene names and germline refer to mouse. The read comes to an end 1 residue before the CDR3 does, leaving the germline J gene to fill in the end. The chain recombines TRBV3 with TRBJ1-3, with D uncertain. The length of the CDR3 is 14 residues. Trimming cost V 1 base and J 1 base, with 5 bases left between them. In germline, CDR1 is SNHLY, CDR2 FYNGKV (reference sequence). CDR3 DNA (partial): TGTGCCAGCAGCTTAGAAAGGTCTGGAAATACGCTCTAT. The encoded protein is CASSLERSGNTLY. The whole CDR3 sequence reads CASSLERSGNTLYF.